Listed below are T cell receptor beta chains from one sample, sequenced in a study of T cells in Graves' hyperthyroidism and ophthalmopathy. TCRdb reprocessed the multiplex PCR reads via MiXCR and lists one record per CDR3 protein. The sample includes about 600,000 distinct CDR3 sequences, roughly 15% seen only once; the top ten take roughly 3.5%. Sequenced sample: blood. The receptor source for this set is a woman aged 40 to 49 with Graves' ophthalmopathy. Each CDR3 is given with its conserved first and last residue. Fields, in order: V gene, D gene, CDR3 length, J gene, clone size, CDR3 DNA, CDR3 protein. D genes are given only for firm matches. Rows give clone size only sometimes, using once, few, many, or a class for an expanded clone.

>TRBV9|TRBD2|16|TRBJ2-2|-
TGTGCCAGCAGCGTAGCCCCGGGGGGGGGCACCGGGGAGCTGTTTTTT
CASSVAPGGGTGELFF
>TRBV6-5|TRBD1|19|TRBJ2-5|-
TGTGCCAGCAGTTACTACCCCCCGCCGGGACAGGGTCCACAAGAGACCCAGTACTTC
CASSYYPPPGQGPQETQYF
>TRBV11-2|TRBD2|16|TRBJ2-1|many
TGTGCCAGCAGCGCCCGGACTAGCGGGATCTACAATGAGCAGTTCTTC
CASSARTSGIYNEQFF
>TRBV9|-|14|TRBJ2-5|-
TGTGCCAGCAGCGTAGGGGGGGCCCAAGAGACCCAGTACTTC
CASSVGGAQETQYF
>TRBV5-5|-|15|TRBJ2-3|many
TGTGCCAGCAGCAGGGGGGGCTTGAGTTCAGATACGCAGTATTTT
CASSRGGLSSDTQYF
>TRBV2|-|15|TRBJ2-1|many
TGTGCCAGCACCGGACCCGGTGAGGGCTACAATGAGCAGTTCTTC
CASTGPGEGYNEQFF
>TRBV19|-|13|TRBJ1-1|many
TGTGCCAGTAGTATTAACAGGGACACTGAAGCTTTCTTT
CASSINRDTEAFF
>TRBV19|TRBD2|16|TRBJ2-3|once
TGTGCCAGTAGGAGGACTAGCGGGGGTGGGGCAGATACGCAGTATTTT
CASRRTSGGGADTQYF
>TRBV20-1|TRBD1|14|TRBJ2-3|many
TGCAGTGCTGGGAACAGGGGGCGCACAGATACGCAGTATTTT
CSAGNRGRTDTQYF
>TRBV29-1|-|11|TRBJ1-1|few
TGCAGCGTTGTTGTGGCGGCCGAAGCTTTCTTT
CSVVVAAEAFF
>TRBV6-1|TRBD1|15|TRBJ1-1|many
TGTGCCACACAATGGGACAGCCGGGCGAACACTGAAGCTTTCTTT
CATQWDSRANTEAFF
>TRBV12-3/TRBV12-4|-|13|TRBJ2-5|many
TGTGCCAGCAGCCCGACGGGCCTGGAGACCCAGTACTTC
CASSPTGLETQYF
>TRBV10-3|TRBD2|15|TRBJ2-1|-
TGTGCCATCAGGAGAAGCGGGGAGTCCTACAATGAGCAGTTCTTC
CAIRRSGESYNEQFF
>TRBV5-1|TRBD1|18|TRBJ1-6|-
TGCGCCAGCAGCCCCTCTCTCGCCGGACAGGGGAGGGTCTCACCCCTCCACTTT
CASSPSLAGQGRVSPLHF
>TRBV2|TRBD2|14|TRBJ2-5|many
TGTGCCAGCAGTGGGGGACTAGCGCTGGAGACCCAGTACTTC
CASSGGLALETQYF
>TRBV11-2|-|16|TRBJ2-2|-
TGTGCCAGCAGCTCACTAGTGGGGGGTTACTACGGGGAGCTGTTTTTT
CASSSLVGGYYGELFF
>TRBV6-1|TRBD1|13|TRBJ1-5|few
TGTGCCAGCAGTGAACGGACAGGGAAGCCCCAGCATTTT
CASSERTGKPQHF
>TRBV5-1|TRBD2|14|TRBJ2-1|few
TGCGCCAGCAGCAAGGCGGGAGGGAGGAATGAGCAGTTCTTC
CASSKAGGRNEQFF
>TRBV6-2/TRBV6-3|-|14|TRBJ1-1|-
TGTGCCGGCAGCTCGTTAGTCCCGTGGACTGAAGCTTTCTTT
CAGSSLVPWTEAFF